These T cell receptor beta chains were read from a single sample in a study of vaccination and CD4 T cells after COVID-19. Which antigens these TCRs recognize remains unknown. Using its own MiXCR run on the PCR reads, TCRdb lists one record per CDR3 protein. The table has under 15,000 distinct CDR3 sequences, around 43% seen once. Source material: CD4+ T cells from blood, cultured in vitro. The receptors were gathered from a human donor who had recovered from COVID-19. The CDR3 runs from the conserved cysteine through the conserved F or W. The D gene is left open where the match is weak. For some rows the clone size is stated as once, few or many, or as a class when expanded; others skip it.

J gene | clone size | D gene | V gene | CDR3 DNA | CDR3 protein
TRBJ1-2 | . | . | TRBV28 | TGTGCCAGCAGTTCCCTCCGGGGAGGCATCTATGGCTACACCTTC | CASSSLRGGIYGYTF
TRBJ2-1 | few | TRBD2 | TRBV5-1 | TGCGCCAGCAGCAGGGGCGCGAGCGGGAGTATGGTTGAGCAGTTCTTC | CASSRGASGSMVEQFF
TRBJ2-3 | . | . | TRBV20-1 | TGCAGTGCTAGAGCCTACAACACAGATACGCAGTATTTT | CSARAYNTDTQYF
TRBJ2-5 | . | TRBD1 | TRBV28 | TGTGCCAGCGGGACAGCTAAAGAGACCCAGTACTTC | CASGTAKETQYF
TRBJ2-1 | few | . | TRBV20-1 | TGCAGTGCTACAGGGAGCAATGAGCAGTTCTTC | CSATGSNEQFF
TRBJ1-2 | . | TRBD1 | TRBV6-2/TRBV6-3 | TGTGCCAGCAGTCGCCCGGGACAGGGGAAATACGGCTACACCTTC | CASSRPGQGKYGYTF
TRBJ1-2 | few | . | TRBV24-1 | TGTGCCACCAGTGATTCCAGCAGTGGGACCGTCTATGGCTACACCTTC | CATSDSSSGTVYGYTF
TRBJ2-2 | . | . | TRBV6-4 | TGTGCCAGCAGTGACTCGACGGCCCCCGGGGAGCTGTTTTTT | CASSDSTAPGELFF
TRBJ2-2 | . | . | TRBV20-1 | TGCAGTGCTAGAGATACCGGGGAGCTGTTTTTT | CSARDTGELFF
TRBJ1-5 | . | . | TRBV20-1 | TGCAGTGCGACCGAGCCTCAGGGGATTCGAGGCAATCAGCCCCAGCATTTT | CSATEPQGIRGNQPQHF
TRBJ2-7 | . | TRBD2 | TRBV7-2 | TGTGCCAGCAGCACCCGGACTAGCAATCCTACGGTCGAGCAGTACTTC | CASSTRTSNPTVEQYF
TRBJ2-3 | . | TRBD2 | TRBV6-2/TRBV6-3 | TGTGCCAGCCGCGGGAGTAGCACAGATACGCAGTATTTT | CASRGSSTDTQYF
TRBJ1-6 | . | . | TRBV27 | TGTGCCAGCAGTTTTTCAGGGAGTTCACCCCTCCACTTT | CASSFSGSSPLHF
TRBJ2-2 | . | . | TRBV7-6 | TGTGCCAGCAGCCCAGTGGGGGGGGCGGGCACCGGGGAGCTGTTTTTT | CASSPVGGAGTGELFF
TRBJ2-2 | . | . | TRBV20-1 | TGCAGTGCTAACCGGGACGGGTTCACCGGGGAGCTGTTTTTT | CSANRDGFTGELFF
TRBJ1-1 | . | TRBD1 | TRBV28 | TGTGCCAGCAGTTCCCCCGGGACAGGGATGAACACTGAAGCTTTCTTT | CASSSPGTGMNTEAFF
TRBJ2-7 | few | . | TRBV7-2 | TGTGCCAGCAGCGTAGGGTCAGGGGCTACCTACGAGCAGTACTTC | CASSVGSGATYEQYF
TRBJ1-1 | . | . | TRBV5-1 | TGCGCCAGCAGCCCTGGCGGCAGTCATCCCGAAGTGGCTTTCTTT | CASSPGGSHPEVAFF
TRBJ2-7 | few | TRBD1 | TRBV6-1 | TGTGCCAGCAACGGACAGGGGATGCGGTACGAGCAGTACTTC | CASNGQGMRYEQYF
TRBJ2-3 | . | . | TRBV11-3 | TGTGCCAGCAGCTTAGCGGGGGAAGATACGCAGTATTTT | CASSLAGEDTQYF
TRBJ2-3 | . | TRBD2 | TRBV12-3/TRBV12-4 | TGTGCCAGCAGTCCGGGGGGGGACGCAGATACGCAGTATTTT | CASSPGGDADTQYF
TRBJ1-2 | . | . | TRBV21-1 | TGTCCCAGCAGCAAACTGGAATCGACAGGGGTGGACTATGGCTACACCTTC | CPSSKLESTGVDYGYTF
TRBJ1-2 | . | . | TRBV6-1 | TGTGCCAGCTGGGGGTCCTATGGCTACACCTTC | CASWGSYGYTF
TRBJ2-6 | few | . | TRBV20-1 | TGCAGTGCTAGACCCCCGGAGGGCATGACTGATGGGGCCAACGTCCTGACTTTC | CSARPPEGMTDGANVLTF
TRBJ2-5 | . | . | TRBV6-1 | TGTGCCAGCAAATTATCTTTTCTACCCGAGACCCAGTACTTC | CASKLSFLPETQYF
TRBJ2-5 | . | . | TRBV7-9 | TGTGCCAGCAGCATATGGGACCGGGAAGAGACCCAGTACTTC | CASSIWDREETQYF
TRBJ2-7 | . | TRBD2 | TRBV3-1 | TGTGCCAGCAGCCTTGGACTAGCGGCCTACGAGCAGTACTTC | CASSLGLAAYEQYF
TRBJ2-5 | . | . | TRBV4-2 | TGTGCCAGCAGCCAAGATAGGCGGGACCAAGGGACCCAGTACTTC | CASSQDRRDQGTQYF
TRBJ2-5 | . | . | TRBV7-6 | TGTGCCAGCAGCTTAGCCGCCGAGACCCAGTACTTC | CASSLAAETQYF
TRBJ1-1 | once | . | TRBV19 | TGTGCCAGTAGTGTCCTGTCAGCGAACACTGAAGCTTTCTTT | CASSVLSANTEAFF
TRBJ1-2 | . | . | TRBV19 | TGTGCCAGTAGTGAGGCAAGAGCTAACTATGGCTACACCTTC | CASSEARANYGYTF
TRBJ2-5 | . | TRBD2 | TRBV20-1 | TGCAGTGCTAGTCGGCCGACGGGAGGGCCTATAGCTCAAGAGACCCAGTACTTC | CSASRPTGGPIAQETQYF
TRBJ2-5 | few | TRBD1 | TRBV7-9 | TGTGCCAGCAGCCCCTCCGGGACAGCTTTTCAAGAGACCCAGTACTTC | CASSPSGTAFQETQYF
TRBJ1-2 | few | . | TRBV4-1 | TGCGCCAGCAGCCCCGGGCAAGGGGGCTATGGCTACACCTTC | CASSPGQGGYGYTF
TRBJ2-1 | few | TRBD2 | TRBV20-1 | TGCAGTTTCTCCGGGACTATAGACGAGCAGTTCTTC | CSFSGTIDEQFF
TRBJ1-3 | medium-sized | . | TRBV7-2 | TGTGCCAGCAGCTTTAGGAGGGAAAACACCATATATTTT | CASSFRRENTIYF
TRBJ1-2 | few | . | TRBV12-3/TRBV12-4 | TGTGCCAGCAGTTTTAGGGAACTCATTCGTGGCTACACCTTC | CASSFRELIRGYTF
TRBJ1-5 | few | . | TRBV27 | TGTGCCAGCGGGCTCGATCAGCCCCAGCATTTT | CASGLDQPQHF
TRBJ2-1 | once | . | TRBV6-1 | TGTGCCAGCAGTGAAATGGTAGCCAAAGGACTCAATGAGCAGTTCTTC | CASSEMVAKGLNEQFF
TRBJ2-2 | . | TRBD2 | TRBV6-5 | TGTGCCAGCAGTTACGGGCCTAGCGGGAGGATCGGGGAGCTGTTTTTT | CASSYGPSGRIGELFF
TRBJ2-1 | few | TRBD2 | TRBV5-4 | TGTGCCAGCAGCCCACCGGGACTAGCGGGAGACAATGAGCAGTTCTTC | CASSPPGLAGDNEQFF
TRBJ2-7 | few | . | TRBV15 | TGTGCCACCAGCAGAGCCCCCGGGACTTTAGCCTACGAGCAGTACTTC | CATSRAPGTLAYEQYF
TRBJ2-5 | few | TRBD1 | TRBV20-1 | TGCAGTCCTCAAGGGACAGGAGAGACCCAGTACTTC | CSPQGTGETQYF
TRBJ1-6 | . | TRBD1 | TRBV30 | TGTGCCTGGATGAGACAGGGGGTTATGACACCCCTCCACTTT | CAWMRQGVMTPLHF
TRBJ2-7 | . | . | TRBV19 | TGTGCCAGTAGTTATCCCGGGAAGGGAGCCTACGAGCAGTACTTC | CASSYPGKGAYEQYF
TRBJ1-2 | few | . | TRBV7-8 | TGTGCCAGCAGCTTACAGAAAAACTATGGCTACACCTTC | CASSLQKNYGYTF
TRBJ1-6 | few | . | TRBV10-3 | TGTGCCATCAGGAGGGACACCGGCTCACCCCTCCACTTT | CAIRRDTGSPLHF
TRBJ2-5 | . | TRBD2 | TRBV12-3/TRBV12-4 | TGTGCCAGCAGTTTAGGATTAGCGGGAGCGGGTGAGACCCAGTACTTC | CASSLGLAGAGETQYF
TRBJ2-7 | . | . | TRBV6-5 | TGTGCCAGCAGTTACGGGCAGGTTAGGCCCCCGCAGTACTTC | CASSYGQVRPPQYF
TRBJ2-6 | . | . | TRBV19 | TGTGCCAGTAGCATTACCTCTGGGGCCAACGTCCTGACTTTC | CASSITSGANVLTF
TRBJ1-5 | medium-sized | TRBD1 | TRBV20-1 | TGCAGTGCTAGAGGTATAGGGGGCGCGGGTCAGCCCCAGCATTTT | CSARGIGGAGQPQHF
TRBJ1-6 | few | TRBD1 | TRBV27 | TGTGCCAGCAGCCATCGGACAGGGGAGAATTCACCCCTCCACTTT | CASSHRTGENSPLHF
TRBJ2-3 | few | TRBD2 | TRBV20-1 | TGCAGTGCTAAACGGACTAGAACTACCACAGATACGCAGTATTTT | CSAKRTRTTTDTQYF